The subject of this entry is one TCR beta chain. Its antigen is not identified. The primer mix had 60 Vbeta and 13 Jbeta primers. Clones were sequenced by immunoSEQ multiplex PCR, and TCRdb holds only the in-frame ones, with some missing. The sample records 150,000 to 200,000 clones, about 80% being singletons. The data derive from a study of cytomegalovirus exposure and HLA in healthy donors. Study-level information: Tens of millions of unique TCRs, all from HLA-typed donors, were included in an early release of the data. General study results and limits: The authors later linked a missense DCLRE1C variant to TCR beta V- and J-gene trimming. It was assumed in the presence/absence analyses that sequencing depth was roughly uniform across donors. Later analysis showed TCR association rates varying by HLA locus, highest for DRB1 and lowest for HLA-C.

The CDR3 totals 15 residues. The V gene's germline CDR1 is SGDLS and CDR2 YYNGEE. The V end was cut by 3 bases, the J end by 4 bases, with 16 bases between. The material sequenced was PBMCs. This TCR was sampled from a man aged 18 to 35 in good health and CMV-seropositive. The genes are TRBV9 and TRBJ1-2, with D maybe TRBD1 (5 bases). The CDR3 DNA follows: TGTGCCAGCAGCGCGGGGGACGGCCGGGGCTATGGCTACACCTTC. Amino acid sequence: CASSAGDGRGYGYTF.